This T cell receptor (beta chain) was identified during a study of tissue T cells after allogeneic stem cell transplantation. Clones were sequenced by immunoSEQ multiplex PCR, and TCRdb holds only the in-frame ones, with some missing. The data show around 4,000 clones, with over 75% seen just once and about 11% held by the top ten. With respect to this clone: What it binds is not known.

Study-wide points: Across patients, clones rarely overlapped, yet motif clusters were shared tissue-specifically.

Enrolled prospectively were adult allogeneic hematopoietic cell transplant recipients whose graft-versus-host disease was steroid-refractory. Several lines of graft-versus-host disease therapy were given to all patients, all with gastrointestinal involvement. Here the sequenced sample was esophageal tissue, taken at autopsy. The origin of this receptor is an older male patient with steroid-refractory graft-versus-host disease after an allogeneic stem cell transplant. Some T cells may be the graft donor's.

The CDR3 bases are TGTGCCAGCAGCTTTGAAGGTGGGGACAACAATAGCAATCAGCCCCAGCATTTT. Encoded protein: CASSFEGGDNNSNQPQHF. V usage is TRBV27 and J usage is TRBJ1-5, with D maybe TRBD1 (6 bases). The CDR3 consists of 18 residues. The V gene's germline CDR1 is MNHEY and CDR2 SMNVEV (reference sequence). V dropped 6 bases and J dropped 0 bases, with 21 bases sitting between them.